This TCR beta chain was documented in a study of CD8 T cells in ankylosing spondylitis. General observations from the study: Fewer than ten highly homologous variants made up a TCR beta motif, and this motif appeared characteristic of ankylosing spondylitis blood. Clones linked with disease were CD8+ and fairly uncommon in the peripheral blood.

The authors made TCR beta libraries by quantitative 5'-RACE with molecular barcodes. One entry per CDR3 protein, called by TCRdb with MiXCR from the 5' RACE reads. Of approximately 400,000 distinct CDR3 sequences listed, 20% to 30% are singletons. As to this clonotype: Its antigen remains unidentified.

Looked up from germline, CDR1 is SGHDT and CDR2 is YYEEEE. This CDR3 comprises 12 residues. Trimming took 4 bases from V and 7 from J, leaving 8 bases between them. The chain combines TRBV5-6 with TRBJ2-2; D gene uncertain. Sequencing used blood, either unsorted or a sorted T cell fraction (not recorded which). The TCR originated in a male donor with ankylosing spondylitis. This CDR3 reads CASSRPGGELFF. The CDR3 DNA follows: TGTGCCAGCAGCCGCCCCGGCGGGGAGCTGTTTTTT.